This is a list of T cell receptor beta chains from one sample in a study of monozygotic twins with inflammatory bowel disease. Each CDR3 protein gets one entry in TCRdb, which reprocessed the 5' RACE reads and gives no DNA. The sample totals under 350,000 distinct CDR3 sequences. The sequencing sample was made of blood. These receptors were collected from a human donor with ulcerative colitis or Crohn's disease, or a healthy co-twin of an affected twin (not recorded which). Each CDR3 is given with its conserved first and last residue. Each record gives: V gene, J gene, CDR3 length, CDR3 protein.

V: TRBV12-3/TRBV12-4; J: TRBJ2-7; length: 14; CDR3: CASSARGKPYEQYF
V: TRBV6-2/TRBV6-3; J: TRBJ2-3; length: 14; CDR3: CASRPQRGSDTQYF
V: TRBV6-2/TRBV6-3; J: TRBJ2-3; length: 14; CDR3: CASSHPPGMDTQYF
V: TRBV19; J: TRBJ2-4; length: 15; CDR3: CASSIDGRGKNIQYF
V: TRBV7-2; J: TRBJ2-7; length: 11; CDR3: CASSAAYEQYF
V: TRBV7-2; J: TRBJ2-3; length: 14; CDR3: CASSPGAGKDTQYF
V: TRBV7-9; J: TRBJ2-6; length: 15; CDR3: CASSLRVSGANVLTF
V: TRBV2; J: TRBJ2-5; length: 15; CDR3: CASSEFSGAGETQYF
V: TRBV12-3/TRBV12-4; J: TRBJ1-5; length: 13; CDR3: CASSFKVEQPQHF
V: TRBV20-1; J: TRBJ2-2; length: 17; CDR3: CSARDPTGVANTGELFF
V: TRBV12-3/TRBV12-4; J: TRBJ2-7; length: 13; CDR3: CATAAGLLYEQYF
V: TRBV12-3/TRBV12-4; J: TRBJ1-2; length: 13; CDR3: CASSEGQHYGYTF
V: TRBV5-1; J: TRBJ2-6; length: 16; CDR3: CASSRGTASGANVLTF
V: TRBV29-1; J: TRBJ1-5; length: 13; CDR3: CSVAVGVGQPQHF
V: TRBV7-2; J: TRBJ2-1; length: 15; CDR3: CASSFRTSSYNEQFF
V: TRBV20-1; J: TRBJ2-5; length: 13; CDR3: CSALEARQETQYF
V: TRBV7-8; J: TRBJ2-4; length: 15; CDR3: CASSHDPGLVNIQYF
V: TRBV5-1; J: TRBJ2-1; length: 12; CDR3: CASSLELNEQFF
V: TRBV12-3/TRBV12-4; J: TRBJ2-5; length: 13; CDR3: CASSFGLQETQYF
V: TRBV29-1; J: TRBJ2-7; length: 11; CDR3: CSVEDLGKQYF
V: TRBV29-1; J: TRBJ2-7; length: 15; CDR3: CSVEESGTGAYEQYF
V: TRBV15; J: TRBJ2-3; length: 18; CDR3: CATSRKRRRDFGTDTQYF
V: TRBV15; J: TRBJ2-3; length: 16; CDR3: CATSREGALSTDTQYF
V: TRBV10-3; J: TRBJ1-1; length: 13; CDR3: CAISTQQNTEAFF
V: TRBV19; J: TRBJ2-7; length: 16; CDR3: CASSANQGIGIFEQYF
V: TRBV7-2; J: TRBJ1-6; length: 16; CDR3: CASSPNFVSYNSPLHF
V: TRBV9; J: TRBJ1-5; length: 15; CDR3: CASSNTTGFVQPQHF
V: TRBV12-3/TRBV12-4; J: TRBJ2-7; length: 14; CDR3: CASSTGTGLRWQYF
V: TRBV6-4; J: TRBJ2-2; length: 14; CDR3: CASSDSFPPGELFF
V: TRBV12-3/TRBV12-4; J: TRBJ2-7; length: 18; CDR3: CASSLGNIRDRNTYEQYF
V: TRBV7-2; J: TRBJ1-1; length: 13; CDR3: CASSNRVPQGAFF
V: TRBV28; J: TRBJ2-5; length: 14; CDR3: CASSPRNERETQYF
V: TRBV5-1; J: TRBJ2-3; length: 12; CDR3: CASSLIADTQYF
V: TRBV27; J: TRBJ2-1; length: 17; CDR3: CASRQRLAESSYNEQFF
V: TRBV3-1; J: TRBJ2-7; length: 15; CDR3: CASSQGRDRGDEQYF
V: TRBV12-3/TRBV12-4; J: TRBJ1-5; length: 13; CDR3: CASSLNSNQPQHF
V: TRBV6-4; J: TRBJ2-6; length: 19; CDR3: CASSNFLGRPPSGANVLTF
V: TRBV6-5; J: TRBJ2-3; length: 18; CDR3: CASSYNRDRGRGTDTQYF
V: TRBV3-1; J: TRBJ2-7; length: 15; CDR3: CASSHQGTATGAQYF
V: TRBV2; J: TRBJ1-4; length: 14; CDR3: CASSKRQINEKLFF
V: TRBV25-1; J: TRBJ2-7; length: 16; CDR3: CASSELWAGGLNEQYF
V: TRBV28; J: TRBJ1-3; length: 13; CDR3: CASSYISGNTIYF
V: TRBV5-1; J: TRBJ2-5; length: 13; CDR3: CAGSTGPQETQYF
V: TRBV7-2; J: TRBJ2-1; length: 13; CDR3: CASSPAPRNEQFF
V: TRBV7-6; J: TRBJ2-3; length: 15; CDR3: CASSSGLGPSRAQYF
V: TRBV4-2; J: TRBJ2-4; length: 15; CDR3: CASSPGRLAKNIQYF